This T cell receptor beta chain was captured in a study of T cell repertoires in cytomegalovirus infection. The CDR3 loop spans 15 amino acids. The junction had 4 bases not matched to a gene; V was cut back by 5 bases and J by 3 bases. Germline CDR1 is SEHNR and CDR2 is FQNEAQ (reference sequence). TCRdb redid the calling of the reads with MiXCR, one entry per CDR3 protein. The sample records about 360,000 distinct CDR3 sequences, 15% to 20% being singletons. At least ten counts were recorded for this clonotype. This clonotype originated in a human donor in good health (CMV status not recorded). Some clones in this sample may be carry-over from other donors' samples. The sequencing sample was made of PBMCs. The chain employs TRBV7-9 and TRBJ2-1; 10 nucleotides align to TRBD2. Written as DNA, the CDR3 is TGTGCCAGCAGCCAAGCGGGGGGGATCTACAATGAGCAGTTCTTC. Protein product: CASSQAGGIYNEQFF.